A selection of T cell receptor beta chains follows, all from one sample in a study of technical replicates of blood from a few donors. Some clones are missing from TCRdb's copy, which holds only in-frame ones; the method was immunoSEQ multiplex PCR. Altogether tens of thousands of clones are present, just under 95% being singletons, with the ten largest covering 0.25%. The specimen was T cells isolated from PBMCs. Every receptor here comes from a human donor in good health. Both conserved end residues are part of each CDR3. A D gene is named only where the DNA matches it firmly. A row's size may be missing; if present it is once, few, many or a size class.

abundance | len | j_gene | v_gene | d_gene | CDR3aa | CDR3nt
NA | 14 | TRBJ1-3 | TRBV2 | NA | CASSEALVGDTIYF | TGTGCCAGCAGTGAAGCGCTTGTTGGAGACACCATATATTTT
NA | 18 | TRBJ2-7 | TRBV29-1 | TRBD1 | CSALWRGGQGTGGYEQYF | TGCAGCGCCCTATGGCGCGGTGGCCAAGGGACAGGGGGCTACGAGCAGTACTTC
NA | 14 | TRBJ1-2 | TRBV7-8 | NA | CASSPTGSNYGYTF | TGTGCCAGCAGCCCGACAGGCTCTAACTATGGCTACACCTTC
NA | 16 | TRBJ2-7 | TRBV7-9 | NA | CASSLEARDSSREQYF | TGTGCCAGCAGCTTAGAGGCCCGGGACTCCTCTCGAGAGCAGTACTTC
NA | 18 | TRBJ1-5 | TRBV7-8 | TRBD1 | CASSLEDRGPYSNQPQHF | TGTGCCAGCAGCTTAGAGGACAGGGGCCCATATAGCAATCAGCCCCAGCATTTT
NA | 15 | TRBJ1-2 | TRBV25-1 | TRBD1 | CASRGQGGLLGGYTF | TGTGCCAGCCGAGGACAGGGAGGACTCCTTGGCGGCTACACCTTC
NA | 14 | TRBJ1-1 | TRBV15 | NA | CATSPREENTEAFF | TGTGCCACCAGCCCCAGGGAAGAGAACACTGAAGCTTTCTTT
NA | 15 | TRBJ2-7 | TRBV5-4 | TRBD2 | CARGAPGLASYEQYF | TGTGCCAGGGGCGCTCCGGGACTAGCGTCCTACGAGCAGTACTTC
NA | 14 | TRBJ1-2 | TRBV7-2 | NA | CASSPTGTLYGYTF | TGTGCCAGCAGCCCAACCGGGACACTCTATGGCTACACCTTC
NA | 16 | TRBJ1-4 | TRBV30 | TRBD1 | CAWSQYRGIVDEKLFF | TGTGCCTGGAGTCAATACAGGGGGATAGTTGATGAAAAACTGTTTTTT
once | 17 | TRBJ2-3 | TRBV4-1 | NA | CASSPSMDSPPTDTQYF | TGCGCCAGCAGCCCATCGATGGACTCACCGCCGACAGATACGCAGTATTTT
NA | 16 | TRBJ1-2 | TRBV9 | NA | CASSLEATVLNYGYTF | TGTGCCAGCAGCCTCGAAGCGACAGTCCTTAACTATGGCTACACCTTC
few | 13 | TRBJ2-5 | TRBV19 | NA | CASSIHSQETQYF | TGTGCCAGTAGTATCCACTCTCAAGAGACCCAGTACTTC
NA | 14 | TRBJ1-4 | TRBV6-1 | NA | CASALTTTNEKLFF | TGTGCCAGCGCTTTAACAACAACTAATGAAAAACTGTTTTTT
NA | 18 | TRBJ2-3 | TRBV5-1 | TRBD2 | CASSLEGGTSRITNTQYF | TGCGCCAGCAGCTTGGAAGGGGGGACTAGCCGAATTACTAATACGCAGTATTTT
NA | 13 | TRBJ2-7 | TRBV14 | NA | CASSPRESYEQYF | TGTGCCAGCAGCCCCCGGGAATCATACGAGCAGTACTTC
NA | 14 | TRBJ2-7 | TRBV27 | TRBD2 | CASSKSSGGNEQYF | TGTGCCAGCAGTAAATCTAGCGGGGGCAACGAGCAGTACTTC
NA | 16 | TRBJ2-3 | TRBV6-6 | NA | CASSYQRQELTDTQYF | TGTGCCAGCAGTTACCAGAGACAGGAACTAACAGATACGCAGTATTTT
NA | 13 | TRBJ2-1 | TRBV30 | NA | CAWCLSAREEQFF | TGTGCCTGGTGTTTGAGTGCAAGGGAGGAGCAGTTCTTC
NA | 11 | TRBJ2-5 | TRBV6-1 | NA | CASRQRHSRYF | TGTGCCAGCAGACAAAGGCACAGTCGGTACTTC
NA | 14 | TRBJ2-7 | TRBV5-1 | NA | CASSWSGYSYEQYF | TGCGCCAGCAGTTGGTCAGGTTACTCCTACGAGCAGTACTTC
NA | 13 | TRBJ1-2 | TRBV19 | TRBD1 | CASGQGGQIGYTF | TGTGCCAGCGGACAGGGGGGACAAATTGGCTACACCTTC
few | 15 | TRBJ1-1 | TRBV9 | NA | CASSPRGNRNTEAFF | TGTGCCAGCAGCCCTAGGGGCAATCGGAACACTGAAGCTTTCTTT
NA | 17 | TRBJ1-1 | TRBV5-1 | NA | CASRILSDGLMNTEAFF | TGCGCCAGCAGGATACTATCGGACGGACTTATGAACACTGAAGCTTTCTTT
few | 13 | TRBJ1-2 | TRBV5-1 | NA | CASSFTGNYGYTF | TGCGCCAGCAGTTTCACAGGGAACTATGGCTACACCTTC
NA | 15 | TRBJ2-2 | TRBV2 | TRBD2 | CASRVAGTNTGELFF | TGTGCCAGCAGGGTAGCGGGAACGAACACCGGGGAGCTGTTTTTT
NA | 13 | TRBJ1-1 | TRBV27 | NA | CASSFSNGGEAFF | TGTGCCAGCAGTTTCTCAAATGGCGGTGAAGCTTTCTTT
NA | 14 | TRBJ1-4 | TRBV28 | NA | CASSFEAVNEKLFF | TGTGCCAGCAGTTTTGAGGCAGTTAATGAAAAACTGTTTTTT
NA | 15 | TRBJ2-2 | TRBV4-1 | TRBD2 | CASSLSGREGGELFF | TGCGCCAGCAGCCTAAGCGGGAGAGAAGGCGGGGAGCTGTTTTTT
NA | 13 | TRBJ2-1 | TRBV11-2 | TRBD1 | CASRRQGSNEQFF | TGTGCCAGCAGGAGACAGGGGTCGAATGAGCAGTTCTTC
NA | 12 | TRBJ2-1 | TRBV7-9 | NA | CASSLIGGNQFF | TGTGCCAGCAGCTTAATAGGCGGGAATCAGTTCTTC
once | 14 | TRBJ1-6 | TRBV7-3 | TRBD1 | CASSLRQGDSPLHF | TGTGCCAGCAGCTTACGACAGGGTGACTCACCCCTCCACTTT
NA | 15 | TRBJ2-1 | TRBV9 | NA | CASSVGLGRGNEQFF | TGTGCCAGCAGCGTAGGACTAGGTAGGGGAAATGAGCAGTTCTTC
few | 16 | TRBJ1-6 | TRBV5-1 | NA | CASSLDSGPSNSPLHF | TGCGCCAGCAGCTTGGATTCAGGGCCCAGTAATTCACCCCTCCACTTT
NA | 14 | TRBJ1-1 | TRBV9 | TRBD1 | CASSVGGTGVMAFF | TGTGCCAGCAGCGTAGGAGGGACAGGTGTAATGGCTTTCTTT
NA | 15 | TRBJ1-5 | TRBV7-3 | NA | CASSPQGAPNQPQHF | TGTGCCAGCAGCCCCCAAGGGGCCCCCAATCAGCCCCAGCATTTT